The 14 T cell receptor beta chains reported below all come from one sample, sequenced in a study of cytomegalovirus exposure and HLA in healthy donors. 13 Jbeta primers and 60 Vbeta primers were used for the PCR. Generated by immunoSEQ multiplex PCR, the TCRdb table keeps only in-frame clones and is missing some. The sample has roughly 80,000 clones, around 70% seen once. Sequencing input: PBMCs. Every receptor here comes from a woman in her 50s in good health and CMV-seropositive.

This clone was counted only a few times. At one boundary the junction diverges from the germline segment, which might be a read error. CDR3 in amino acids: CAISGALTGGPSNNEQFF. CDR3 nucleotide sequence: TGTGCCATCAGTGGGGCCCTGACGGGAGGGCCCTCCAACAATGAGCAGTTCTTC. V gene TRBV10-3 combines with J gene TRBJ2-1, with TRBD2 matching 8 bases. The CDR3 spans 18 residues. CDR1 and CDR2 from the germline V gene are ENHRY and SYGVKD.

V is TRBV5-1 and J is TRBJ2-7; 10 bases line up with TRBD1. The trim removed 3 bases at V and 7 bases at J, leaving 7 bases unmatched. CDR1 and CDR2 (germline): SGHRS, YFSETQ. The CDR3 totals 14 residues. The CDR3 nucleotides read TGCGCCAGCAGCTCCGGGACAGGGGTGGGGGAGCAGTACTTC. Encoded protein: CASSSGTGVGEQYF. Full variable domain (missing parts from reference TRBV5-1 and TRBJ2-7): KAGVTQTPRYLIKTRGQQVTLSCSPISGHRSVSWYQQTPGQGLQFLFEYFSETQRNKGNFPGRFSGRQFSNSRSEMNVSTLELGDSALYLCASSSGTGVGEQYFGPGTRLTVT.

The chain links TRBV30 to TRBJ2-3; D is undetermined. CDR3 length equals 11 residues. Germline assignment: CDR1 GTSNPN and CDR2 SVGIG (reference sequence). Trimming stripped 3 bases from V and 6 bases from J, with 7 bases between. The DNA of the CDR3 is TGTGCCTGGAGGTACTCCGATACGCAGTATTTT. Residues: CAWRYSDTQYF.

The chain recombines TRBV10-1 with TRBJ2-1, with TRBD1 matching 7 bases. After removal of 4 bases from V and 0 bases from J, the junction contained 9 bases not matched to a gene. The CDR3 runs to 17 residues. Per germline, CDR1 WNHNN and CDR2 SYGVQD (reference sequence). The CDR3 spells CASSARQGGASYNEQFF. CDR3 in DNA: TGCGCCAGCAGTGCCCGACAGGGTGGTGCCTCCTACAATGAGCAGTTCTTC.

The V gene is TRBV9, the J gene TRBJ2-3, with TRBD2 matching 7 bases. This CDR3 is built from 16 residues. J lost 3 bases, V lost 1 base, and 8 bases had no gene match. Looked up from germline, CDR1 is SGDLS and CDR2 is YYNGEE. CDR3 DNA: TGTGCCAGCAGCGTAACTCCGGGACTAACTACAGATACGCAGTATTTT. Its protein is CASSVTPGLTTDTQYF. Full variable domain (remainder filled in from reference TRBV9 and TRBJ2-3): DSGVTQTPKHLITATGQRVTLRCSPRSGDLSVYWYQQSLDQGLQFLIQYYNGEERAKGNILERFSAQQFPDLHSELNLSSLELGDSALYFCASSVTPGLTTDTQYFGPGTRLTVL.

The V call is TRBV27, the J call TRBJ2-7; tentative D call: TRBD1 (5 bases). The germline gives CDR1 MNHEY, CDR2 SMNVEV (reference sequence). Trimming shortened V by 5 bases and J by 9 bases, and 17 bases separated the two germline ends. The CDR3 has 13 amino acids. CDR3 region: CASSPQGLTRQYF. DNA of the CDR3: TGTGCCAGCAGTCCTCAGGGTTTAACAAGGCAGTACTTC.

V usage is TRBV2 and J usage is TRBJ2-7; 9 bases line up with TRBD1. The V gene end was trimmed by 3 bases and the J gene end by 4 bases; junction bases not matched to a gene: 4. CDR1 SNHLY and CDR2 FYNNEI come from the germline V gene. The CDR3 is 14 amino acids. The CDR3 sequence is CASSDGTGSYEQYF. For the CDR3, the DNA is TGTGCCAGCAGTGATGGGACAGGGAGTTACGAGCAGTACTTC.

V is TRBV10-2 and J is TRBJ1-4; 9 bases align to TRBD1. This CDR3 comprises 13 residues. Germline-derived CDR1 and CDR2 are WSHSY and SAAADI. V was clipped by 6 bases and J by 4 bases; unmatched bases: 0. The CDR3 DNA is TGCGCCAGCAGGGGACAGGGTAATGAAAAACTGTTTTTT. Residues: CASRGQGNEKLFF.

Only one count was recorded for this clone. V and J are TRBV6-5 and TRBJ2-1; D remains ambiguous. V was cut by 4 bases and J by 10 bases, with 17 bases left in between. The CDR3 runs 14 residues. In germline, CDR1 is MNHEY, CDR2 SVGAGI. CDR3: CASSFTDGVTEQFF. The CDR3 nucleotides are TGTGCCAGCAGTTTCACCGACGGAGTTACGGAGCAGTTCTTC.

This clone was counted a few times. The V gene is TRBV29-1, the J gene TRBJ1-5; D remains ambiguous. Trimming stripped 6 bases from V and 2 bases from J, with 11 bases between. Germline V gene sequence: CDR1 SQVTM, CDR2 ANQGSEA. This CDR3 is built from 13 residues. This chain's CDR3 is CSVGMRGNQPQHF. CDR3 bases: TGCAGCGTGGGAATGCGGGGCAATCAGCCCCAGCATTTT.

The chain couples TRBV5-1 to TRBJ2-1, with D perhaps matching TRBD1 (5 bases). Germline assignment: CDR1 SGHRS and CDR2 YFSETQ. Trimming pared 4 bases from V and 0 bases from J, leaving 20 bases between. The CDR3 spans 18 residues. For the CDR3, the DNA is TGCGCCAGCAGCCCTCCATCTCGACAGCTATTCTCCTACAATGAGCAGTTCTTC. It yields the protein CASSPPSRQLFSYNEQFF.

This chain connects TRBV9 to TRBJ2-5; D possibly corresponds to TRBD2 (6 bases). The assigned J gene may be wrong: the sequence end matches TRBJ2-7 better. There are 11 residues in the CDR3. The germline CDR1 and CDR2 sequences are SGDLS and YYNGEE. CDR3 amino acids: CASSQEGEQYF. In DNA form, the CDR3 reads TGTGCCAGCAGCCAGGAGGGCGAGCAGTACTTC.

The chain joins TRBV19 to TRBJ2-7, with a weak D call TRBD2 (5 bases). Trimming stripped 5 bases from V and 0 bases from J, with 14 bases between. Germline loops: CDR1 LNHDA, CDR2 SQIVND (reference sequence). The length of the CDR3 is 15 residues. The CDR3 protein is CASSFSSGSSYEQYF. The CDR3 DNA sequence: TGTGCCAGTAGTTTCAGTTCGGGAAGCTCCTACGAGCAGTACTTC.

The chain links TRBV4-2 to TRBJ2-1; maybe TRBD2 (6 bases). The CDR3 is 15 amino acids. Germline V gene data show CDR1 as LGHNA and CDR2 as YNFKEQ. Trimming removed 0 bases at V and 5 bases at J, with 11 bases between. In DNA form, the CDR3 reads TGTGCCAGCAGCCAAGATCCCGGGGGTAACAATGAGCAGTTCTTC. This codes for CASSQDPGGNNEQFF.